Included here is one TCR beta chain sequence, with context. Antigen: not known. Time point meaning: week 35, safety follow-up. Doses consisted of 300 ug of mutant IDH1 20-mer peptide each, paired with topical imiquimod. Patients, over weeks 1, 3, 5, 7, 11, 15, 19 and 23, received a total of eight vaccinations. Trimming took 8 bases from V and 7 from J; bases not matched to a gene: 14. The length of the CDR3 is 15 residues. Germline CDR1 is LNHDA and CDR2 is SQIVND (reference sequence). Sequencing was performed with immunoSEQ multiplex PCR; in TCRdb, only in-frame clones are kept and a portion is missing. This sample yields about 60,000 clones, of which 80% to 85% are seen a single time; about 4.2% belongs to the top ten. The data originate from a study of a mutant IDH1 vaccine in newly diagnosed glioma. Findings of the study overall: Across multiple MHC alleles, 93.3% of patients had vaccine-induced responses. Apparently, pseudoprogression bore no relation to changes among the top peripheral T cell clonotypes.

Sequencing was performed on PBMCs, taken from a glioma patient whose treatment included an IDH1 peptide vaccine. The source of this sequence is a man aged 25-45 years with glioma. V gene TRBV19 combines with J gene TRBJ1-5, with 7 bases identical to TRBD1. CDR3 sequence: CASRSPGQLLQPQHF. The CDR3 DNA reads TGTGCCAGTCGATCCCCGGGACAGTTATTGCAGCCCCAGCATTTT.